Below are 16 T cell receptor beta chains sequenced from a single sample in a study of blood T cells in healthy people across ages (dated by TCRdb to about 2015). To prepare the library, 5' RACE was applied. Sequenced on an Illumina HiSeq 2500. A second PCR of about 7 to 12 cycles was run with a J-beta primer mix and a sample-barcoded 5' primer. TCRdb passed the public sequencing reads through fastp at Q25 and MiXCR, retaining productive beta sequences. Rows are unified per CDR3 protein, each entry keeping the most common DNA and genes. In this sample the table shows 1.4 million to 1.5 million distinct CDR3 sequences, about 40% of which occur a single time. The leading ten clones occupy under 8% of the sample. The source material was blood. The source is a woman between 18 and 30 years old in good health.

This clonotype was detected a few times. This chain joins TRBV7-3 and TRBJ2-7; a weak D match, TRBD1 (5 bases). This CDR3 is 15 amino acids long. Trimming took off 5 bases at V and 2 bases at J, with 16 bases between the two ends. Per germline, CDR1 SGHTA and CDR2 FQGTGA. In DNA, the CDR3 is TGTGCCAGCAGCGCTGACAGTGTTCCAACCTACGAGCAGTACTTC. This encodes CASSADSVPTYEQYF.

The table lists this clonotype with a few counts. V and J are TRBV5-8 and TRBJ2-3; no reliable D call. V was pared by 4 bases and J by 3 bases, with 18 bases between. This CDR3 has 16 residues. Germline V gives CDR1 SGHTS, CDR2 YDEGEE. The DNA of the CDR3 is TGTGCCAGCAGCCCGCCATGGCCCCATTATACAGATACGCAGTATTTT. The encoded protein is CASSPPWPHYTDTQYF. The complete variable domain, with remaining parts taken from reference TRBV5-8 and TRBJ2-3, reads EAGVTQSPTHLIKTRGQQATLRCSPISGHTSVYWYQQALGLGLQFLLWYDEGEERNRGNFPPRFSGRQFPNYSSELNVNALELEDSALYLCASSPPWPHYTDTQYFGPGTRLTVL.

Comment on this clonotype: One end of the junction does not line up with germline, which may come from a read error. The chain carries TRBV20-1 and TRBJ2-1; 8 bases align to TRBD2. CDR3 size: 15 residues. CDR1 and CDR2 from the germline V gene are DFQATT and SNEGSKA (reference sequence). The DNA for the CDR3 is TGCAGTGCCGGCACAGGGCGGGGGGCCTACGATGAGCAGTTCTTC. It yields the protein CSAGTGRGAYDEQFF.

This clonotype was counted between two and nine times. The chain couples TRBV9 to TRBJ2-3; D is possibly TRBD2 (6 bases). The germline V and J ends were trimmed by 3 bases and 2 bases, with 13 bases remaining between them. The CDR3 runs to 15 residues. Per the germline V gene, CDR1 is SGDLS and CDR2 is YYNGEE. The CDR3: CASSGLAPHTDTQYF. Written as DNA, the CDR3 is TGTGCCAGCAGCGGGCTAGCGCCGCACACAGATACGCAGTATTTT.

As DNA, the CDR3 is TGTGCCAGCTCCCTTACGACCCAAGAGACCCAGTTCTTC. Its protein is CASSLTTQETQFF. The chain employs TRBV18 and TRBJ2-5; the D is unclear. The DNA matches TRBJ2-1 better at its end, which makes the J call doubtful. Germline V gives CDR1 KGHSH, CDR2 LQKENI. The CDR3 runs 13 residues.

The chain couples TRBV20-1 to TRBJ2-3; TRBD2 aligns across 8 bases. The ends lost 1 base at V and 2 bases at J; junction bases unmatched: 5. The CDR3 loop spans 15 amino acids. Germline V lookup: CDR1 DFQATT, CDR2 SNEGSKA (reference sequence). The CDR3 here is CSARGAGAYTDTQYF. In DNA form, the CDR3 reads TGCAGTGCTAGAGGAGCGGGAGCCTACACAGATACGCAGTATTTT.

The genes are TRBV20-1 and TRBJ2-1; weak D call: TRBD2 (6 bases). Germline-derived CDR1 and CDR2 are DFQATT and SNEGSKA (reference sequence). The CDR3 length is 15 residues. Between the trimmed V and J ends, which lost 5 bases and 0 bases, there was a span of 14 bases. CDR3 bases: TGCAGTGCTCCGCGGGGAACCACCTCCTACAATGAGCAGTTCTTC. It codes for CSAPRGTTSYNEQFF.

The J gene is TRBJ1-1, the V gene TRBV7-9; possibly TRBD1 for D (6 bases). This CDR3 spans 17 amino acids. V lost 1 base and J 1 base, leaving 16 bases between the germline ends. Looked up from germline, CDR1 is SEHNR and CDR2 is FQNEAQ (reference sequence). The CDR3 DNA reads TGTGCCAGCAGCTTAGGGGGGCAGGGAAGTTCGAACACTGAAGCTTTCTTT. Its translation: CASSLGGQGSSNTEAFF.

This sequence joins TRBV19 and TRBJ2-5; 13 nucleotides line up with TRBD2. The CDR3 covers 16 residues. Germline values: CDR1 LNHDA, CDR2 SQIVND (reference sequence). V lost 5 bases and J lost 11; bases outside the gene matches: 14. CDR3 in amino acids: CASSPELAGGPYEQYF. In DNA form, the CDR3 reads TGTGCCAGTAGTCCCGAACTAGCGGGAGGGCCCTATGAGCAGTACTTC.

This clonotype came up a few times. CDR3 region: CASSPLAGTWHTQYF. The CDR3 DNA follows: TGTGCCAGCAGCCCACTAGCGGGGACCTGGCATACGCAGTATTTT. This chain links TRBV27 with TRBJ2-3; TRBD2 matches at 10 bases. With V trimmed by 6 bases and J by 7 bases, 10 bases remained unmatched. CDR1 and CDR2 (germline): MNHEY, SMNVEV (reference sequence). The CDR3 consists of 15 residues.

The rearrangement joins TRBV9 to TRBJ1-5, with D perhaps TRBD1 (5 bases). V was clipped by 0 bases and J by 7 bases, with 11 bases between them. Germline V gene data show CDR1 as SGDLS and CDR2 as YYNGEE. This CDR3 contains 14 residues. The CDR3 nucleotides are TGTGCCAGCAGCGTAGGGGGCTCGGGCCAGCCCCAGCATTTT. Translated, it gives CASSVGGSGQPQHF.

In its sample, this clonotype was seen many times. At one boundary the junction diverges from the germline segment, which might be a read error. The rearrangement links TRBV20-1 to TRBJ2-1; TRBD2 aligns across 10 bases. The CDR3 loop spans 13 amino acids. Germline CDR1 reads DFQATT; CDR2 reads SNEGSKA (reference sequence). This chain's CDR3 is CSSSGRSVNEQFF. The CDR3 region has the DNA TGCAGTTCTAGCGGGAGATCTGTCAATGAGCAGTTCTTC.

V and J are TRBV2 and TRBJ1-1; the D gene is possibly TRBD1 (6 bases). V dropped 8 bases and J dropped 0 bases, with 13 bases sitting between them. CDR1 is SNHLY, CDR2 FYNNEI, per germline. The CDR3 consists of 14 residues. The CDR3 DNA is TGTGCCAGCGGCGGGGGGCTGCTGAACACTGAAGCTTTCTTT. Translation: CASGGGLLNTEAFF. Using reference TRBV2 and TRBJ1-1 for the parts outside the CDR3, the full variable domain is EPEVTQTPSHQVTQMGQEVILRCVPISNHLYFYWYRQILGQKVEFLVSFYNNEISEKSEIFDDQFSVERPDGSNFTLKIRSTKLEDSAMYFCASGGGLLNTEAFFGQGTRLTVV.

This clonotype turned up a few times. V gene TRBV12-3 or TRBV12-4 combines with J gene TRBJ2-5; D perhaps matches TRBD2 (5 bases). The CDR3 is 13 residues long. V was clipped by 5 bases and J by 2 bases, with 9 bases between them. The CDR3 spells CASSTDWQETQYF. The CDR3 nucleotides read TGTGCCAGCAGTACGGACTGGCAAGAGACCCAGTACTTC.

This chain links TRBV7-9 with TRBJ1-2; D not certain. Germline CDR1 reads SEHNR; CDR2 reads FQNEAQ (reference sequence). Between the trimmed V and J ends, which lost 0 bases and 7 bases, there was a span of 21 bases. The CDR3 spans 17 residues. CDR3 protein: CASSLAAAWMGLGGYTF. Here the CDR3 DNA reads TGTGCCAGCAGCTTAGCCGCAGCATGGATGGGATTGGGTGGCTACACCTTC.

The chain recombines TRBV9 with TRBJ2-7, with D unclear. Germline V gene lookup returns CDR1 SGDLS and CDR2 YYNGEE. Between the trimmed V and J ends, which lost 0 bases and 6 bases, there was a span of 7 bases. The CDR3 contains 12 residues. For the CDR3, the DNA is TGTGCCAGCAGCGTAGAGCAAGGCGAGCAGTACTTC. It translates to CASSVEQGEQYF. The whole variable domain, remainder taken from reference TRBV9 and TRBJ2-7, is DSGVTQTPKHLITATGQRVTLRCSPRSGDLSVYWYQQSLDQGLQFLIQYYNGEERAKGNILERFSAQQFPDLHSELNLSSLELGDSALYFCASSVEQGEQYFGPGTRLTVT.